Reported below is one TCR beta chain. The sample originates from a study of T cell changes during pregnancy in multiple sclerosis. The CDR3 consists of 17 residues. V lost 1 base, J lost 3 bases, and 11 bases stayed unmatched. Per germline, CDR1 LNHNV and CDR2 YYDKDF (reference sequence). Clones were sequenced by immunoSEQ multiplex PCR, and TCRdb holds only the in-frame ones, with some missing. The repertoire holds about 36,000 clones, with around 92% as singletons. The sequence derives from a female donor in good health, enrolled as a control in a pregnancy study. Material: CD4+ T cells from peripheral blood mononuclear cells, obtained in the second trimester of pregnancy. This chain connects TRBV15 to TRBJ2-7, with 8 bases matching TRBD2. The CDR3: CATSRAGGAGGYYEQYF. In DNA form, the CDR3 reads TGTGCCACCAGCAGAGCCGGGGGGGCGGGAGGTTACTACGAGCAGTACTTC.